This is a list of T cell receptor beta chains from one sample in a study of shared clonotypes between healthy human individuals. Assay: immunoSEQ multiplex PCR; the TCRdb copy retains only in-frame clones and omits some. This sample carries about 470,000 clones, around 79% of them seen once, and the ten largest clones take about 13%. The sequenced sample consisted of PBMCs. The receptors here all came from a woman in her forties in good health. Some clones in this sample may be carry-over from other donors' samples. Each CDR3 is given with its conserved first and last residue. The order of the fields is D gene, V gene, J gene, clone size, CDR3 protein, CDR3 DNA. A D gene is named only where the DNA matches it firmly. Expanded clones get a size class; other rows say once, few or many, or leave the size out.

NA	TRBV5-4	TRBJ2-7	NA	CASSYRGNYEQYF	TGTGCCAGCAGCTATCGGGGTAACTACGAGCAGTACTTC
NA	TRBV7-2	TRBJ1-2	NA	CAGVDYGYTF	TGTGCCGGTGTGGACTATGGCTACACCTTC
TRBD2	TRBV28	TRBJ2-1	NA	CASSSLAGGDNEQFF	TGTGCCAGCAGTTCCCTAGCGGGAGGCGACAATGAGCAGTTCTTC
TRBD1	TRBV10-3	TRBJ2-1	once	CAISGTGSNEQFF	TGTGCCATATCCGGGACAGGGAGCAATGAGCAGTTCTTC
TRBD2	TRBV9	TRBJ2-1	NA	CASSEGTSGRSEQFF	TGTGCCAGCAGCGAGGGGACTAGCGGGAGGTCTGAGCAGTTCTTC
NA	TRBV2	TRBJ1-1	NA	CASILGWRTEAFF	NA
NA	TRBV27	TRBJ1-4	NA	CASSIYREESRKLFF	TGTGCCAGCAGTATATACAGGGAAGAGAGTCGAAAACTGTTTTTT
NA	TRBV2	TRBJ2-3	few	CASSEGRGAGTDTQYF	TGTGCCAGCAGTGAAGGACGGGGGGCCGGCACAGATACGCAGTATTTT
NA	TRBV28	TRBJ1-4	NA	CASSPGLSTTNEKLFF	TGTGCCAGCAGCCCGGGACTCAGTACAACTAATGAAAAACTGTTTTTT
TRBD2	TRBV10-3	TRBJ2-3	NA	CAINSGTQLTDTQYF	TGTGCCATCAATAGCGGGACTCAGCTAACGGATACGCAGTATTTT
TRBD1	TRBV6-5	TRBJ2-7	NA	CASSPGTGPYEQYF	TGTGCCAGCAGTCCCGGGACAGGGCCCTACGAGCAGTACTTC
NA	TRBV6-1	TRBJ1-1	NA	CASSERGDVNTEAFF	TGTGCCAGCAGTGAAAGGGGGGACGTTAACACTGAAGCTTTCTTT
NA	TRBV7-2	TRBJ2-3	NA	CASSLGMETSTDTQYF	TGTGCCAGCAGCTTAGGCATGGAGACTAGCACAGATACGCAGTATTTT
NA	TRBV7-9	TRBJ1-2	few	CASSPPGLNGYTF	TGTGCCAGCAGCCCGCCGGGACTGAATGGCTACACCTTC
NA	TRBV9	TRBJ2-7	once	CASSPRSSRDEQYF	TGTGCCAGCAGCCCCCGTTCTAGTCGAGACGAGCAGTACTTC
NA	TRBV28	TRBJ2-1	NA	CASAIAYKRDNEQFF	TGTGCCAGCGCGATAGCGTATAAAAGAGACAATGAGCAGTTCTTC